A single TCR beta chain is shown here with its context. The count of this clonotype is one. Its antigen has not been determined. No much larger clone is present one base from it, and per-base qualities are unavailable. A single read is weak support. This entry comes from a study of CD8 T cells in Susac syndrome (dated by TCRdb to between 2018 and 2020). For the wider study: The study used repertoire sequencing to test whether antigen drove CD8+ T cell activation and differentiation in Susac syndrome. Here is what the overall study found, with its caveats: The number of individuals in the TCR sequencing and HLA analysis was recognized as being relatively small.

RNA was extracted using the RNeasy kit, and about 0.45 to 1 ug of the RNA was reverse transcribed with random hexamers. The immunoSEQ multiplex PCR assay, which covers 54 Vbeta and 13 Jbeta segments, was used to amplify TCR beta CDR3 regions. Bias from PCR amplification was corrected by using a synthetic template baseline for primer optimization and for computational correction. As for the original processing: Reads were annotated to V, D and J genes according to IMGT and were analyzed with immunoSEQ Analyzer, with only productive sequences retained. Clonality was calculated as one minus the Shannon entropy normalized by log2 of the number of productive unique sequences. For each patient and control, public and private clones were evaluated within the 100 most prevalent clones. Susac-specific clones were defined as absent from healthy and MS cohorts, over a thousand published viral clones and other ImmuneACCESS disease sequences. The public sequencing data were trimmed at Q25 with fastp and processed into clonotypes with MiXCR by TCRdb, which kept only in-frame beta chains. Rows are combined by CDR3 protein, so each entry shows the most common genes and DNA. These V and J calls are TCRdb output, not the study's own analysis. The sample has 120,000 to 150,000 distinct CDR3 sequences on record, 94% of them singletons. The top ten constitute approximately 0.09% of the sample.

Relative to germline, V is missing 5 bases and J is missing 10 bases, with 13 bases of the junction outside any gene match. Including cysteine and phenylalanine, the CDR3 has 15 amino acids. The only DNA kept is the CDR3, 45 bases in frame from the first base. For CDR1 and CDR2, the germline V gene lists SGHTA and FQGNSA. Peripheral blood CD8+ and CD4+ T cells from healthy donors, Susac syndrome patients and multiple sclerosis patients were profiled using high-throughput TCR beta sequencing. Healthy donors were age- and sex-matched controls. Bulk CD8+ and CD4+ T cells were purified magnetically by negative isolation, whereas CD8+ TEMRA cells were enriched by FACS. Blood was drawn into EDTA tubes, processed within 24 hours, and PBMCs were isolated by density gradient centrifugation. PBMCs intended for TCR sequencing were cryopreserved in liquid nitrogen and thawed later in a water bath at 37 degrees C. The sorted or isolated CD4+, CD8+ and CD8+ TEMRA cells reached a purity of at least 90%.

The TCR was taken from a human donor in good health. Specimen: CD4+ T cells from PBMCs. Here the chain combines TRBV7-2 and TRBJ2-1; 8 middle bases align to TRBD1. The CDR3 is CASSTVAGGWEEQFF. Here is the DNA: TGTGCCAGCAGCACCGTCGCAGGGGGCTGGGAAGAGCAGTTCTTC.